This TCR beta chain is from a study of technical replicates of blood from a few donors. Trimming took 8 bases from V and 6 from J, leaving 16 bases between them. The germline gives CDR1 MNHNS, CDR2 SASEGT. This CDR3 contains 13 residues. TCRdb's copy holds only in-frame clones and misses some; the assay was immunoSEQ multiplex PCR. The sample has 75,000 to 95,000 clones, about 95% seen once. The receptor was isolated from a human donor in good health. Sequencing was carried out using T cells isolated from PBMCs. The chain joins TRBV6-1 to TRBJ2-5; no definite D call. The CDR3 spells CASHPLEWKTQYF. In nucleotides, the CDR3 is TGTGCCAGCCATCCCCTAGAATGGAAGACCCAGTACTTC.